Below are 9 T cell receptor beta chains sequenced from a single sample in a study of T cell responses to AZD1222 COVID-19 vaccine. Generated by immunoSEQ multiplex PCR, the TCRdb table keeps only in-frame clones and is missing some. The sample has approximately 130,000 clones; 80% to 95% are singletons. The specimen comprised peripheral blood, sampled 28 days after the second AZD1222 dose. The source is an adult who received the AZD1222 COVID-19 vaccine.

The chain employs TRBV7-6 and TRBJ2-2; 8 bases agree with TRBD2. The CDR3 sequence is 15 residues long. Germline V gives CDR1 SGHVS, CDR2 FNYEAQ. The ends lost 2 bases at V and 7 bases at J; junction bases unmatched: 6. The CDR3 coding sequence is TGTGCCAGCAGCTTAAATAGCGGGGTTGTCGGGGAGCTGTTTTTT. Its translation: CASSLNSGVVGELFF.

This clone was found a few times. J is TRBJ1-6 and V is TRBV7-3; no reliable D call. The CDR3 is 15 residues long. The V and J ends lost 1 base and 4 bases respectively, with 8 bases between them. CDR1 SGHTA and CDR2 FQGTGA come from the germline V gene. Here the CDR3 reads CASSLSAQYNSPLHF. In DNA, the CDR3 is TGTGCCAGCAGCTTAAGTGCACAGTATAATTCACCCCTCCACTTT.

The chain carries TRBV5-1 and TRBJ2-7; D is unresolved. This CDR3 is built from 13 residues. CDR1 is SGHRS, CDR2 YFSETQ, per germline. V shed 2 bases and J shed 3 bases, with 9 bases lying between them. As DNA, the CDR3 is TGCGCCAGCAGCTTTGGGGTCAGCTACGAGCAGTACTTC. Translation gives CASSFGVSYEQYF.

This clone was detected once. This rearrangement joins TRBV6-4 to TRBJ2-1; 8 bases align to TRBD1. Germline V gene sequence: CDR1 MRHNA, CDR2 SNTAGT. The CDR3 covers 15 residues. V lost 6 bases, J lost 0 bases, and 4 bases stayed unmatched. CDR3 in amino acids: CASSAQGGSYNEQFF. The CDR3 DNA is TGTGCCAGCAGCGCACAGGGGGGCTCCTACAATGAGCAGTTCTTC.

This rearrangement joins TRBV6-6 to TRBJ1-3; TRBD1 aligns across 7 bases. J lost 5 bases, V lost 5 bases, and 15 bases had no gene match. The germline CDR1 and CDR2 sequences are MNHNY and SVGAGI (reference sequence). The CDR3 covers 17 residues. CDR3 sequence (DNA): TGTGCCAGCAGTCCCGAAGACAGGGCGGCTCGTAGAAACACCATATATTTT. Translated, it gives CASSPEDRAARRNTIYF.

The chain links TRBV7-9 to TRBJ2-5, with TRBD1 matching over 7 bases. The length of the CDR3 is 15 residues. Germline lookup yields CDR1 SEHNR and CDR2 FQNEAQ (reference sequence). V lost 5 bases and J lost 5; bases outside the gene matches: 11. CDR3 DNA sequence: TGTGCCAGCAGCCCAGGACAGGTTGGGCTGGAGACCCAGTACTTC. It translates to CASSPGQVGLETQYF. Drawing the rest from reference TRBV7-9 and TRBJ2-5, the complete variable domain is DTGVSQNPRHKITKRGQNVTFRCDPISEHNRLYWYRQTLGQGPEFLTYFQNEAQLEKSRLLSDRFSAERPKGSFSTLEIQRTEQGDSAMYLCASSPGQVGLETQYFGPGTRLLVL.

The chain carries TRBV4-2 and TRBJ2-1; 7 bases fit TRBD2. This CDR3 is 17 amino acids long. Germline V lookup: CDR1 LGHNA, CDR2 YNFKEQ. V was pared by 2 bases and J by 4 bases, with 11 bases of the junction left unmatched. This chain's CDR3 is CASSQILWGGVYNEQFF. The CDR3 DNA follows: TGTGCCAGCAGCCAAATCCTCTGGGGGGGAGTTTACAATGAGCAGTTCTTC.

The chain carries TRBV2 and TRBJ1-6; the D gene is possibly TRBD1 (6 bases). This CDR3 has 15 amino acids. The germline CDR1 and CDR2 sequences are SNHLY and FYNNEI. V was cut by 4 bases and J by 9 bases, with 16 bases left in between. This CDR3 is CASSVEGVRSSPLHF. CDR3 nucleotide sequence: TGTGCCAGCAGTGTTGAGGGGGTAAGGAGTTCACCCCTCCACTTT.

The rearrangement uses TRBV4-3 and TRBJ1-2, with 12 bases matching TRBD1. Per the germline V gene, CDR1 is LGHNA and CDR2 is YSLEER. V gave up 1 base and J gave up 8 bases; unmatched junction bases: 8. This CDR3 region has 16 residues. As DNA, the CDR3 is TGCGCCAGCAGCCAAGGGGACAGGGGGCGTATTGGAGGCTACACCTTC. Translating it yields CASSQGDRGRIGGYTF.